This T cell receptor beta chain was sequenced in a study of T cells in Graves' hyperthyroidism and ophthalmopathy. Study-level results: The blood repertoire included most of the expanded thyroid clonotypes above 0.001.

Researchers barred patients who had uncontrolled infection, other autoimmune disease, pregnancy or lactation. PBMCs were derived from more than 8 ml fresh peripheral blood. A note on this clonotype: Its target is not known.

RNA transcripts served as the template for amplifying TCR beta CDR3 regions. HTBI primers were employed in a first-round RT-PCR of the TCR CDR3. MiXCR was run by TCRdb on the multiplex PCR reads, yielding one entry per CDR3 protein. The sample has about 700,000 distinct CDR3 sequences, about 15% seen once; the top ten hold about 9.4%. The germline CDR1 and CDR2 sequences are LNHDA and SQIVND (reference sequence). The germline V and J ends were trimmed by 7 bases and 7 bases, with 13 bases remaining between them. The CDR3 is 13 amino acids. The sequenced material came from blood. The TCR originated in a woman between 18 and 29 years old with Graves' hyperthyroidism. J is TRBJ1-4 and V is TRBV19; TRBD1 might be the D (5 bases). The CDR3 coding sequence is TGTGCCAGTAAAGTAGTGAGGGGTGAAAAACTGTTTTTT. This codes for CASKVVRGEKLFF.